The clone carrying this T cell receptor beta chain was counted only a few times. V lost 4 bases and J 5 bases, leaving 11 bases between the germline ends. Germline V CDR1 and CDR2: SNHLY, FYNNEI. This CDR3 is built from 14 residues. The record originates from a study of blood T cell repertoires in COVID-19. Study as a whole: There were acute and convalescent COVID-19 samples, and they came from the United States, Italy and Spain.

Participants' reported clinical history set cohort assignment. Sequencing used immunoSEQ multiplex PCR; TCRdb keeps in-frame clones, though not all of them. The sample yields about 230,000 clones, just under 90% seen once. The receptor was derived from a woman in her 30s with acute COVID-19. The chain is built from TRBV2 and TRBJ2-2, with D perhaps matching TRBD1 (6 bases). The sample comprised PBMCs or T cells enriched from blood (not recorded which). CDR3 in DNA: TGTGCCAGCAGTGGGAGCAGGGGAACCGGGGAGCTGTTTTTT. Its translation is CASSGSRGTGELFF.